Listed here are 14 T cell receptor beta chains from one sample, sequenced in a study of blood T cell repertoires in COVID-19. The table came from immunoSEQ multiplex PCR; TCRdb's copy has only in-frame clones and leaves some out. The table lists over 250,000 clones, over 75% of them singletons. Sequencing input: peripheral blood. The receptors stem from a man over 45 with active or convalescent COVID-19.

This rearrangement joins TRBV27 to TRBJ2-7; TRBD2 matches at 12 bases. The germline V gene encodes CDR1 MNHEY and CDR2 SMNVEV (reference sequence). The CDR3 totals 15 residues. V gave up 6 bases and J gave up 2 bases; unmatched junction bases: 5. The CDR3 reads CASRSGLAGPYEQYF. In nucleotides, the CDR3 is TGTGCCAGCAGATCGGGACTAGCGGGCCCCTACGAGCAGTACTTC.

This clone was counted only a few times. V usage is TRBV5-6 and J usage is TRBJ2-7, with 16 bases matching TRBD2. The germline V gene has CDR1 SGHDT and CDR2 YYEEEE. The CDR3 runs to 17 residues. The junction had 11 bases not matched to a gene; V was cut back by 4 bases and J by 7 bases. CDR3 sequence: CASSPMVGTSGRGEQYF. The CDR3 nucleotides are TGTGCCAGCAGCCCTATGGTTGGGACTAGCGGGAGGGGGGAGCAGTACTTC.

V is TRBV6-5 and J is TRBJ1-2, with D tentatively TRBD1 (6 bases). V dropped 8 bases and J dropped 6 bases, with 7 bases sitting between them. The CDR3 covers 10 residues. CDR1 MNHEY and CDR2 SVGAGI come from the germline V gene. CDR3 in amino acids: CASEGDGYTF. The CDR3 DNA is TGTGCCAGCGAGGGGGATGGCTACACCTTC.

Written as DNA, the CDR3 is TGTGCCAGCAGTGAATTTAGCGGGAGTTCGCAGTTCTTC. This translates into CASSEFSGSSQFF. The chain carries TRBV2 and TRBJ2-1; TRBD2 matches at 9 bases. Germline CDR1 SNHLY, CDR2 FYNNEI. V was pared by 2 bases and J by 12 bases, with 5 bases of the junction left unmatched. The CDR3 is 13 amino acids.

The chain recombines TRBV10-3 with TRBJ2-7; 8 bases agree with TRBD1. The CDR3 has 14 residues. V dropped 10 bases and J dropped 6; count of bases not matched to a gene: 14. Germline V gives CDR1 ENHRY, CDR2 SYGVKD. The CDR3 loop is CATTGTGMVFEQYF. The CDR3 DNA reads as TGTGCCACCACCGGGACAGGTATGGTCTTCGAGCAGTACTTC.

In its sample, this clone was seen once. V gene TRBV7-9 combines with J gene TRBJ2-2; tentative D call: TRBD1 (6 bases). Per the germline V gene, CDR1 is SEHNR and CDR2 is FQNEAQ (reference sequence). The CDR3 loop spans 15 amino acids. V lost 5 bases, J lost 2 bases, and 12 bases lay in between. CDR3 in DNA: TGTGCCAGCAGCCGACAGGTCCAAAACACCGGGGAGCTGTTTTTT. Encoded protein: CASSRQVQNTGELFF.

This clone was recorded once. The chain links TRBV19 to TRBJ2-7, with 7 bases lining up with TRBD2. Germline CDR1 is LNHDA and CDR2 is SQIVND (reference sequence). The CDR3 runs 15 residues. V trimming: 6 bases; J trimming: 3 bases; junction bases outside the gene matches: 11. The CDR3 sequence is CASSLTFRGDYEQYF. CDR3 in DNA: TGTGCCAGTAGCCTAACATTCCGGGGGGACTACGAGCAGTACTTC. Full variable domain (missing parts from reference TRBV19 and TRBJ2-7): DGGITQSPKYLFRKEGQNVTLSCEQNLNHDAMYWYRQDPGQGLRLIYYSQIVNDFQKGDIAEGYSVSREKKESFPLTVTSAQKNPTAFYLCASSLTFRGDYEQYFGPGTRLTVT.

The CDR3 loop reads CASSNRVNTGELFF. Written as DNA, the CDR3 is TGTGCCAGCAGTAACAGGGTAAACACCGGGGAGCTGTTTTTT. This sequence joins TRBV27 and TRBJ2-2, with D possibly TRBD1 on 6 matching bases. The germline gives CDR1 MNHEY, CDR2 SMNVEV (reference sequence). The CDR3 contains 14 residues. V was trimmed by 5 bases and J by 2 bases, leaving 9 bases between them.

The chain employs TRBV7-9 and TRBJ2-7; 8 bases line up with TRBD1. The V segment lost 1 base and the J segment 7 bases; nucleotides outside the gene matches: 18. The CDR3 runs to 18 residues. The germline V gene encodes CDR1 SEHNR and CDR2 FQNEAQ (reference sequence). DNA of the CDR3: TGTGCCAGCAGCTTAGTCGTGACAGGGGTTTTCCGTCGTTGGGAGCAGTACTTC. It encodes CASSLVVTGVFRRWEQYF.

The chain employs TRBV27 and TRBJ1-5; perhaps TRBD1 as D (6 bases). Germline values: CDR1 MNHEY, CDR2 SMNVEV (reference sequence). V gave up 2 bases and J gave up 9 bases, with 14 bases separating them. The CDR3 has 14 residues. CDR3 region: CASSLIRGHSPQHF. CDR3 coding DNA: TGTGCCAGCAGTTTAATCAGGGGTCATTCGCCCCAGCATTTT.

The J gene is TRBJ1-2, the V gene TRBV15; D is perhaps TRBD1 (6 bases). V lost 8 bases, J lost 7 bases, and 17 bases lay in between. This CDR3 has 13 amino acids. Germline V gene lookup returns CDR1 LNHNV and CDR2 YYDKDF (reference sequence). The CDR3 loop is CATWGLGAGGYTF. The DNA for the CDR3 is TGTGCCACCTGGGGCCTGGGGGCAGGTGGCTACACCTTC.

V gene TRBV14 combines with J gene TRBJ2-7, with 8 bases aligning to TRBD1. V gave up 4 bases and J gave up 5 bases; unmatched junction bases: 10. Germline values: CDR1 SGHDN, CDR2 FVKESK. The CDR3 sequence is 15 residues long. CDR3 amino acids: CASSPFGQGANEQYF. The CDR3 coding sequence is TGTGCCAGCAGCCCGTTCGGACAGGGAGCCAACGAGCAGTACTTC. The complete variable domain, with remaining parts taken from reference TRBV14 and TRBJ2-7, reads EAGVTQFPSHSVIEKGQTVTLRCDPISGHDNLYWYRRVMGKEIKFLLHFVKESKQDESGMPNNRFLAERTGGTYSTLKVQPAELEDSGVYFCASSPFGQGANEQYFGPGTRLTVT.

The chain carries TRBV21-1 and TRBJ2-1; TRBD1 is taken as the D call from the table, unchecked against the DNA. TRBV21-1 is described as a pseudogene. The CDR3 has 23 amino acids. The CDR3: CASSTWRQGTLSGEGRGHNEQFF. The CDR3 DNA reads TGTGCCAGCAGCACCTGGAGACAGGGAACCCTTTCGGGGGAAGGCCGGGGGCACAATGAGCAGTTCTTC.

This chain's CDR3 is CASKGQGSHEQYF. CDR3 nucleotides: TGTGCCAGCAAGGGACAGGGGTCTCACGAGCAGTACTTC. The chain joins TRBV28 to TRBJ2-7; 10 nucleotides match TRBD1. CDR3 size: 13 residues. Trimming at V came to 7 bases and at J to 5 bases, leaving 5 bases not matched to a gene. Germline CDR1 and CDR2: MDHEN and SYDVKM.